The 6 T cell receptor beta chains below were found in one sample sequenced in a study of blood T cell repertoires in COVID-19. Repertoires were generated with immunoSEQ multiplex PCR, while TCRdb's copy carries only in-frame clones and drops some. Among about 400,000 clones listed, nearly 90% were seen once. The sequencing input was PBMCs or T cells enriched from blood (not recorded which). The receptor set was obtained from a woman in her late teens or twenties with acute COVID-19.

The V gene is TRBV21-1, the J gene TRBJ1-5; the table gives TRBD1 as D, unverified against the DNA. TRBV21-1 is given as a pseudogene. The CDR3 totals 16 residues. The CDR3: CASSTPGQGRDQPQHF. As DNA, the CDR3 is TGTGCCAGCAGCACACCTGGACAGGGTCGGGATCAGCCCCAGCATTTT.

This clone has more than one count but fewer than ten. This chain joins TRBV3-1 (or the pseudogene TRBV3-2) and TRBJ2-4, with D perhaps TRBD1 (7 bases). CDR3 length equals 14 residues. Per germline, CDR1 LGHDT and CDR2 YNNKEL (reference sequence). Trimming took off 4 bases at V and 7 bases at J, with 14 bases between the two ends. CDR3 nucleotides: TGTGCCAGCAGCCCGCGCGCAGGGGGGAACATTCAGTACTTC. This encodes CASSPRAGGNIQYF.

The CDR3 sequence: CASSLAPRDFTNYGYTF. Written as DNA, the CDR3 is TGTGCCAGCAGCTTGGCTCCGAGGGATTTTACTAACTATGGCTACACCTTC. V gene TRBV5-4 combines with J gene TRBJ1-2; D remains ambiguous. Trimming took off 0 bases at V and 0 bases at J, with 15 bases between the two ends. Germline values: CDR1 SGHNT, CDR2 YYREEE (reference sequence). This CDR3 has 17 amino acids.

The V and J genes are TRBV6-2 or TRBV6-3 and TRBJ1-2, with TRBD1 identical over 7 bases. The germline gives CDR1 MNHEY, CDR2 SVGEGT. Trimming cost V 5 bases and J 4 bases; bases outside gene matches: 13. This CDR3 has 16 residues. For the CDR3, the DNA is TGTGCCAGCAGTCCGACACGGACAGGAGGATTCTATGGCTACACCTTC. Translated: CASSPTRTGGFYGYTF.

This clone was seen more than once but under ten times. This chain connects TRBV7-9 to TRBJ2-5, with 9 bases that match TRBD1. In germline, CDR1 is SEHNR, CDR2 FQNEAQ (reference sequence). V was clipped by 1 base and J by 5 bases; unmatched bases: 5. The CDR3 sequence is 15 residues long. For the CDR3, the DNA is TGTGCCAGCAGCTTAGGGGACAGGGAAATCGAGACCCAGTACTTC. Protein: CASSLGDREIETQYF. The full variable domain, rest sourced from reference TRBV7-9 and TRBJ2-5, is DTGVSQNPRHKITKRGQNVTFRCDPISEHNRLYWYRQTLGQGPEFLTYFQNEAQLEKSRLLSDRFSAERPKGSFSTLEIQRTEQGDSAMYLCASSLGDREIETQYFGPGTRLLVL.

The V and J genes are TRBV7-2 and TRBJ2-7, with TRBD2 matching 7 bases. Germline V gene lookup returns CDR1 SGHTA and CDR2 FQGNSA. The CDR3 loop spans 15 amino acids. V trimming: 2 bases; J trimming: 3 bases; junction bases outside the gene matches: 7. Written as DNA, the CDR3 is TGTGCCAGCAGCTTAATTTCTAGCGGATACTACGAGCAGTACTTC. This gives the protein CASSLISSGYYEQYF.